Included here is one TCR beta chain sequence, with context. The antigen remains undetermined. At the Johns Hopkins FTIC core, DNA taken from cultured CD4+ T cells was sequenced by way of the Oncomine TCR Beta short-read assay. MiXCR, applied by TCRdb to the PCR reads, yields one record per CDR3 protein. Found here are over 20,000 distinct CDR3 sequences, less than 75% of them singletons; the top ten hold roughly 8.8%. Per germline, CDR1 SGHTA and CDR2 FQGNSA. This CDR3 has 17 amino acids. V lost 5 bases and J lost 4; bases outside the gene matches: 16. Treatment meaning: roughly 11-day PBMC culture with coronavirus spike peptide pools or control peptides (ViraFEST assay). ViraFEST used peptide pools to expand antigen-specific T cells, then sequenced TCRs. Negative selection isolated the CD4+ T cells once the cells had been cultured for 10 days. The sample is drawn from a study of vaccination and CD4 T cells after COVID-19. Study at large: For each participant, vaccination comprised two doses of either the BNT162b2 or the mRNA-1273 vaccine. The authors gave control cultures a CEFX pool, an HIV-1 Nef pool, or no peptide.

The specimen sequenced was CD4+ T cells from blood, cultured in vitro. The rearrangement uses TRBV7-2 and TRBJ1-1; 7 nucleotides agree with TRBD1. The receptor comes from a human donor who had recovered from COVID-19. As DNA, the CDR3 is TGTGCCAGCAGCCCCTTCCCCCGACAGGGACTAGTCACTGAAGCTTTCTTT. It specifies CASSPFPRQGLVTEAFF.